The rows below give T cell receptor beta chains drawn from one sample of a study of CD4 T cells in relation to SARS-CoV-2 and coronaviruses. No antigen has been assigned to these receptors. The repertoire was sequenced with immunoSEQ multiplex PCR; TCRdb's copy has only in-frame clones and lacks some. This sample has about 30,000 clones; about three quarters occur once, and the top ten carry about 14%. The sample consisted of CD4+ T cells from PBMCs, cultured in vitro. The source of these receptors is a human donor in good health. The CDR3 runs from the conserved cysteine through the conserved F or W. A D gene is named only where the DNA matches it firmly. Size is omitted from some rows. Given values are once, few, many or a class for expanded clones.

clone_size	v_call	d_call	j_call	cdr3_aa	cdr3_nt
-	TRBV5-6	TRBD2	TRBJ2-2	CASSLATVAGVGSAGELFF	TGTGCCAGCAGCTTGGCCACTGTAGCGGGAGTGGGTTCCGCCGGGGAGCTGTTTTTT
-	TRBV6-4	-	TRBJ2-3	CASSDSGDTQYF	TGTGCCAGCAGTGACTCTGGGGATACGCAGTATTTT
-	TRBV10-3	TRBD1	TRBJ2-7	CATLAGTGSLYEQYF	TGTGCCACCCTGGCGGGGACAGGGAGTCTTTACGAGCAGTACTTC
-	TRBV4-2	-	TRBJ1-5	CASSQGGASNQPQHF	TGTGCCAGCAGCCAAGGGGGGGCTTCAAATCAGCCCCAGCATTTT
few	TRBV2	TRBD1	TRBJ1-5	CASRERQGMQPQHF	TGTGCCAGCAGGGAACGACAGGGTATGCAGCCCCAGCATTTT
-	TRBV19	TRBD2	TRBJ2-2	CASSIGGRTGELFF	TGTGCCAGTAGTATAGGCGGGAGGACCGGGGAGCTGTTTTTT
-	TRBV6-5	-	TRBJ2-7	CASSSELGQQYF	TGTGCCAGCAGTTCCGAGTTGGGGCAGCAGTACTTC
once	TRBV10-2	TRBD1	TRBJ1-5	CASSPSPFRTGKAYAFDQPQHF	TGCGCCAGCAGCCCTTCACCCTTCAGGACAGGGAAGGCTTACGCTTTCGATCAGCCCCAGCATTTT
-	TRBV6-4	TRBD2	TRBJ2-1	CASSGRVAGADEQFF	TGTGCCAGCAGTGGAAGGGTAGCGGGAGCTGATGAGCAGTTCTTC
few	TRBV27	TRBD2	TRBJ2-3	CASRPPGLAGGGTQYF	TGTGCCAGCCGTCCTCCGGGACTAGCGGGGGGAGGTACGCAGTATTTT
-	TRBV4-1	-	TRBJ2-3	CASRTSFGTDTQYF	TGCGCCAGCCGTACTAGTTTCGGCACAGATACGCAGTATTTT
-	TRBV21-1	-	TRBJ1-5	CASSKGNQPQHF	TGTGCCAGCAGCAAAGGGAATCAGCCCCAGCATTTT
-	TRBV25-1	TRBD2	TRBJ2-3	CASSQAGLNTQYF	TGTGCCAGCAGCCAAGCGGGATTGAATACGCAGTATTTT
-	TRBV7-8	TRBD2	TRBJ2-3	CASSFRTSGRSTQYF	TGTGCCAGCAGCTTCCGGACTAGCGGGAGATCTACGCAGTATTTT
-	TRBV27	TRBD1	TRBJ2-5	CASSLSAGGVETQYF	TGTGCCAGCAGTTTATCGGCAGGGGGCGTGGAGACCCAGTACTTC
-	TRBV6-5	TRBD2	TRBJ2-2	CASSSGTSANTGELFF	TGTGCCAGCAGTTCCGGGACTAGCGCGAACACCGGGGAGCTGTTTTTT
-	TRBV27	-	TRBJ1-5	CASSLQGRQPQHF	TGTGCCAGCAGTTTACAGGGCAGGCAGCCCCAGCATTTT
-	TRBV5-6	-	TRBJ1-3	CASSLQGRFGNTIYF	TGTGCCAGCAGCTTGCAAGGGAGGTTTGGAAACACCATATATTTT
-	TRBV2	-	TRBJ2-7	CASSEIPGSNEQYF	TGTGCCAGCAGTGAAATTCCCGGTTCCAACGAGCAGTACTTC
once	TRBV29-1	TRBD2	TRBJ2-3	CSVESGGGWDTQYF	TGCAGCGTTGAGTCGGGAGGGGGATGGGATACGCAGTATTTT
few	TRBV7-2	TRBD1	TRBJ1-2	CASSFLQGSLYGYTF	TGTGCCAGCAGCTTCTTACAGGGGAGCCTTTATGGCTACACCTTC
-	TRBV3-1/TRBV3-2	-	TRBJ1-2	CASSHRGNYGYTF	TGTGCCAGCAGCCACCGGGGGAACTATGGCTACACCTTC
-	TRBV2	TRBD1	TRBJ2-2	CASSAGQGFGGELFF	TGTGCCAGCAGTGCGGGACAGGGGTTTGGCGGGGAGCTGTTTTTT
-	TRBV12-3/TRBV12-4	TRBD1	TRBJ1-2	CASSLTGVDGYTF	TGTGCCAGCAGTTTGACAGGGGTTGATGGCTACACCTTC
few	TRBV10-3	-	TRBJ1-1	CAISENRDTEAFF	TGTGCCATCAGTGAAAACAGGGACACTGAAGCTTTCTTT
-	TRBV6-5	TRBD2	TRBJ2-1	CASSYGGAYNEQFF	TGTGCCAGCAGTTACGGGGGGGCCTACAATGAGCAGTTCTTC
medium-sized	TRBV7-9	TRBD2	TRBJ2-7	CASSFSGGSSYEQYF	TGTGCCAGCAGCTTTAGCGGGGGCAGCTCCTACGAGCAGTACTTC